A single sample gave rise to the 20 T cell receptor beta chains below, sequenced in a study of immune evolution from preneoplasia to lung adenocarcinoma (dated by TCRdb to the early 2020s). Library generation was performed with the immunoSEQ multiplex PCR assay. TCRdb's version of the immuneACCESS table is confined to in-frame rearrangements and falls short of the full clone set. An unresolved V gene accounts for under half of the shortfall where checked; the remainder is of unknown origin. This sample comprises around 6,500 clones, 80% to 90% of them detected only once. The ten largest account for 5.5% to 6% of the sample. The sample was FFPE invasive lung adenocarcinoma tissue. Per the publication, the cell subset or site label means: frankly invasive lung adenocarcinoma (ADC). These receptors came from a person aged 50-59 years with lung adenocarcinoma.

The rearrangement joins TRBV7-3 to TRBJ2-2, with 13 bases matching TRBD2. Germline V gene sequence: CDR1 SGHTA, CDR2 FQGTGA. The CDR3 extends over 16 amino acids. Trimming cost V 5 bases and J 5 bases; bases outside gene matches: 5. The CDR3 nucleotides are TGTGCCAGCAGCCTGGGACTAGCGGGGATGACCGGGGAGCTGTTTTTT. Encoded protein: CASSLGLAGMTGELFF.

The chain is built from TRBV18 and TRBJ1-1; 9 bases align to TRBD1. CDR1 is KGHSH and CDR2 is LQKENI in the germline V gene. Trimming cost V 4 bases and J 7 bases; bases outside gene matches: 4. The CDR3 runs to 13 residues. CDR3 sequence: CASSQGQGREAFF. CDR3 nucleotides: TGTGCCAGCTCACAGGGACAGGGCCGTGAAGCTTTCTTT.

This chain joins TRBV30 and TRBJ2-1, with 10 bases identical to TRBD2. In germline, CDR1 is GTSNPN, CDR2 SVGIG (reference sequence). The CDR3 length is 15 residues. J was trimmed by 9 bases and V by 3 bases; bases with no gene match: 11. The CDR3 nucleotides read TGTGCCTGGAGGGGCCCACTAGCGGGAAGGATTGAGCAGTTCTTC. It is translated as CAWRGPLAGRIEQFF.

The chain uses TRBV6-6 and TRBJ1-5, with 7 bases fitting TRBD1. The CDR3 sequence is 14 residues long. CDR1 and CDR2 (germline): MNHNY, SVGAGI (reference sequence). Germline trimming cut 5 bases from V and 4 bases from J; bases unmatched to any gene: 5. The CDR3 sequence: CASSATGENQPQHF. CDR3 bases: TGTGCCAGCAGTGCTACAGGGGAAAATCAGCCCCAGCATTTT.

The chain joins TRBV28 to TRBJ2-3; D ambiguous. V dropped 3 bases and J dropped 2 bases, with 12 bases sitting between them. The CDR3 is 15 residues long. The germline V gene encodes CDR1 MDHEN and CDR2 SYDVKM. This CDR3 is CASSLTFSFTDTQYF. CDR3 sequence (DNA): TGTGCCAGCAGTTTGACTTTCTCCTTCACAGATACGCAGTATTTT.

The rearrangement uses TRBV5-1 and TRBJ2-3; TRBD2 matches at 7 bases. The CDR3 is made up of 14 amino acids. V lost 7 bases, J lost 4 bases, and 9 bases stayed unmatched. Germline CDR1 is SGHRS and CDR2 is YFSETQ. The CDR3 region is CASCMTSNSDTQYF. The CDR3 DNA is TGCGCCAGCTGCATGACTAGCAATTCAGATACGCAGTATTTT.

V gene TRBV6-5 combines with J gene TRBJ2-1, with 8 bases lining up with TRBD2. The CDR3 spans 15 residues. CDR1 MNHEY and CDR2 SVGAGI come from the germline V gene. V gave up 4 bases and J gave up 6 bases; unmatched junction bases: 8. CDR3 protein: CASSSSGGLGNEQFF. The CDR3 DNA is TGTGCCAGCAGTTCCTCGGGAGGGTTGGGCAATGAGCAGTTCTTC.

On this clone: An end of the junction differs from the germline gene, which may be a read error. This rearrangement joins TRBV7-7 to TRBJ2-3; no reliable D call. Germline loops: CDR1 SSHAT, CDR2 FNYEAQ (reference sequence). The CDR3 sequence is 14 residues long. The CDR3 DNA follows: TGTGCTAGCAGCTTAGTTGGTGGGACAGATACGCAGTATTTT. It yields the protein CASSLVGGTDTQYF.

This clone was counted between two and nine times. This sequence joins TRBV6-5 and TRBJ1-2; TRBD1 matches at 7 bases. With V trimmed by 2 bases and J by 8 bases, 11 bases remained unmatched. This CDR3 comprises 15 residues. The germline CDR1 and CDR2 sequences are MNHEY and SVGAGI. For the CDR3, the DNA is TGTGCCAGCAGTTACGAATACAGGGGCGCGGGGGGCTACACCTTC. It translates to CASSYEYRGAGGYTF.

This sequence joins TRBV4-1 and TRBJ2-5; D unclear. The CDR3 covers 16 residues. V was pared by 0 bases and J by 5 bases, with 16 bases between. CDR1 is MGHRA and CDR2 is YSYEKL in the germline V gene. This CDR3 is CASSQEHSSRKETQYF. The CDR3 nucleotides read TGCGCCAGCAGCCAAGAACACTCCAGTAGGAAGGAGACCCAGTACTTC.

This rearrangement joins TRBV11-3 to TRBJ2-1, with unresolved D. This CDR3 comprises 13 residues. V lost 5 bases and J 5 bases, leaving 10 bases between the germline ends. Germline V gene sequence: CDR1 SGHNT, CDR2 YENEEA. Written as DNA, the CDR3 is TGTGCCAGCAGCCCCACGGACGACAATGAGCAGTTCTTC. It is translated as CASSPTDDNEQFF.

DNA for the CDR3: TGTGCCAGCAGCTCCACTGGGGGGGGTCATGGCTACACCTTC. It is translated as CASSSTGGGHGYTF. The rearrangement links TRBV5-4 to TRBJ1-2; a possible D gene is TRBD1 (5 bases). The V and J ends lost 3 bases and 6 bases respectively, with 15 bases between them. Germline V gene data show CDR1 as SGHNT and CDR2 as YYREEE (reference sequence). The CDR3 totals 14 residues.

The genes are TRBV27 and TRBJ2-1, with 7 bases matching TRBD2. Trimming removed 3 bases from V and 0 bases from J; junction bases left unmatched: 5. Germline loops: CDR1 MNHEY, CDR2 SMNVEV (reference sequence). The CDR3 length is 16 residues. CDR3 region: CASSFRRGSSYNEQFF. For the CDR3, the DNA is TGTGCCAGCAGTTTCAGGCGGGGGAGCTCCTACAATGAGCAGTTCTTC.

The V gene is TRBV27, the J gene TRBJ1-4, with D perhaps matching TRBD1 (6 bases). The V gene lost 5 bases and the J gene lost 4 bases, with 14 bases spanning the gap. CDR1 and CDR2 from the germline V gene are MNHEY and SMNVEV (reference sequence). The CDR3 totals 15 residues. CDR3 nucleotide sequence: TGTGCCAGCAGTCCCACAGGGCTCTTTAATGAAAAACTGTTTTTT. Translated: CASSPTGLFNEKLFF.

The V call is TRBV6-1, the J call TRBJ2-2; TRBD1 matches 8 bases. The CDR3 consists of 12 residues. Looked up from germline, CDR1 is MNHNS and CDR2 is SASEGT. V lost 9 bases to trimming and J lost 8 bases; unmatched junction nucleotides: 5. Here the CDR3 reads CASRQGTGELFF. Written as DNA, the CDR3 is TGTGCCAGTAGACAGGGGACGGGGGAGCTGTTTTTT.

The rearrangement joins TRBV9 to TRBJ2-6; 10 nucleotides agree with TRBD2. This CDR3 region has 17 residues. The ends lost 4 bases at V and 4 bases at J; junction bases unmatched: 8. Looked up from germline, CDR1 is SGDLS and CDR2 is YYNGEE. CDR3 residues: CASSLLAGGTGANVLTF. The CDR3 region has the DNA TGTGCCAGCAGCTTGTTAGCGGGAGGAACCGGGGCCAACGTCCTGACTTTC.

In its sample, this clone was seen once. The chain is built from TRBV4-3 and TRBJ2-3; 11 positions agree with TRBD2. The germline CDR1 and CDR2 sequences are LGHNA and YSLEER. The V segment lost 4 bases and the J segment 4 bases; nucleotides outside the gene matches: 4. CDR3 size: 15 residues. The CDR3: CASSPHSGRADTQYF. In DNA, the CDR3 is TGCGCCAGCAGCCCACATAGCGGGAGGGCAGATACGCAGTATTTT.

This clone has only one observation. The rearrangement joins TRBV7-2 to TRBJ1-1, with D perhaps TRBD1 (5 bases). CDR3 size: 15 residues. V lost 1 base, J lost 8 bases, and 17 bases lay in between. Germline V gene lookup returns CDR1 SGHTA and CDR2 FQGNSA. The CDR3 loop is CASSLGGSGRGEAFF. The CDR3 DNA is TGTGCCAGCAGCTTAGGCGGTTCAGGGAGGGGAGAAGCTTTCTTT.

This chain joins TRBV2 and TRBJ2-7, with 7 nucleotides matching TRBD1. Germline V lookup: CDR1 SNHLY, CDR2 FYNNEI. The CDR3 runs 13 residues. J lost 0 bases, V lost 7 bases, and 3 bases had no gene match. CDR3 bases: TGTGCCAGCATACAGGGGAGCTCCTACGAGCAGTACTTC. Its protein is CASIQGSSYEQYF. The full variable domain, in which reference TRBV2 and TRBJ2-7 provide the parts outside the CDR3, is EPEVTQTPSHQVTQMGQEVILRCVPISNHLYFYWYRQILGQKVEFLVSFYNNEISEKSEIFDDQFSVERPDGSNFTLKIRSTKLEDSAMYFCASIQGSSYEQYFGPGTRLTVT.

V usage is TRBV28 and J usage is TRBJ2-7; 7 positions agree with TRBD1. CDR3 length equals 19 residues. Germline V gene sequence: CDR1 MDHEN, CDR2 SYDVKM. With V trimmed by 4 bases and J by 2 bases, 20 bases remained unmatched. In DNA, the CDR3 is TGTGCCAGCAGTTCTCCGATCCTAAGAACCGGGACAGCTCCCTACGAGCAGTACTTC. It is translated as CASSSPILRTGTAPYEQYF.